The T cell receptor beta chain described here comes from a study of blood T cell repertoires in COVID-19. In the study overall: The United States, Italy and Spain supplied acute and convalescent COVID-19 samples. PBMCs, B-cell-depleted T cells, or T cells provided the cDNA or gDNA that made up the material.

Authors' methods: By means of reference gene primer amplification, nucleated cell counts were estimated. TCRdb's copy holds only in-frame clones and misses some; the assay was immunoSEQ multiplex PCR. V and J calls and clone size are those listed in that table; D and trimming were worked out from the DNA. The table shows 300,000 to 450,000 clones, with around 85% occurring only once. Losses at the gene ends were 11 bases for V and 4 bases for J; bases not matched to a gene: 7. The CDR3 runs to 13 residues. Germline loops: CDR1 SNHLY, CDR2 FYNNEI. Sequencing was performed on peripheral blood. The receptor comes from a woman between 18 and 30 years old with acute or convalescent COVID-19. J is TRBJ1-1 and V is TRBV2; 10 positions agree with TRBD1. CDR3 DNA: TGTGCCGTCGACAGGGGGCGCGGCACTGAAGCTTTCTTT. It specifies CAVDRGRGTEAFF.